This T cell receptor (beta chain) was profiled in a study of vaccination effects on CD4 cells after COVID-19. Study-level information: Every participant took two doses of the BNT162b2 or mRNA-1273 vaccine.

Subsequent to about 10 days of culture, CD4+ T cells were isolated. Convalescent patients had PCR-confirmed SARS-CoV-2 infection between March and December 2020. Half of the medium was exchanged for IL-2 medium on both days 3 and 7. This clone was detected a few times. Antigen unknown. Study observations and caveats: Substantial clonal contraction characterized both infection- and vaccine-induced clones late after vaccination.

Assay: immunoSEQ multiplex PCR; the TCRdb copy retains only in-frame clones and omits some. The top ten clones hold roughly 9.4% of a sample with under 50,000 clones, approximately 74% of them seen once. The sample was CD4+ T cells from PBMCs cultured without peptide, taken before COVID-19 vaccination. This TCR was recovered from a human donor who had a prior SARS-CoV-2 infection.

The CDR3 is CASSVNRDFSEAFF. The DNA for the CDR3 is TGTGCCAGCAGCGTCAACAGGGATTTCTCCGAAGCTTTCTTT. The chain recombines TRBV11-2 with TRBJ1-1, with a possible D match to TRBD1 (6 bases). The CDR3 is 14 amino acids. CDR1 and CDR2 from the germline V gene are SGHAT and FQNNGV. V lost 5 bases to trimming and J lost 8 bases, with 18 bases between them.